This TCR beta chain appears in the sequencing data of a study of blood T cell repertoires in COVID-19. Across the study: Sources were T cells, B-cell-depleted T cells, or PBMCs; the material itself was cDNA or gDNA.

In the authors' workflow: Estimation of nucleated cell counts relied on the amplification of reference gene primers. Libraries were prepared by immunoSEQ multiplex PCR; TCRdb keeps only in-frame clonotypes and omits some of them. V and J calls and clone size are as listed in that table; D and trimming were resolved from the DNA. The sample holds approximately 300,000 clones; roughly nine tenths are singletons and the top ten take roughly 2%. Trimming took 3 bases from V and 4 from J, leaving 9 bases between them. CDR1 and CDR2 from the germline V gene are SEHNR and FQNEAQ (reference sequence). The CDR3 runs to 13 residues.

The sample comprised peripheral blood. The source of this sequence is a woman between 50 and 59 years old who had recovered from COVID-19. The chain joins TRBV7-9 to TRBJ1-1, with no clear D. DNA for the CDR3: TGTGCCAGCAGCTTCGTCGGGAGCACTGAAGCTTTCTTT. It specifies CASSFVGSTEAFF.